The 26 T cell receptor beta chains listed next were all sequenced from one sample in a study of blood T cell repertoires in COVID-19. The method was immunoSEQ multiplex PCR; TCRdb's version includes in-frame clones alone and lacks a portion of them. The sample consists of 250,000 or so clones, around nine tenths of them appearing once. Sequenced: peripheral blood. The receptors here all came from a man aged 35-49 years with active or convalescent COVID-19.

The chain carries TRBV30 and TRBJ2-7; D gene ambiguous. This CDR3 contains 13 residues. CDR1 GTSNPN and CDR2 SVGIG come from the germline V gene (reference sequence). V gave up 0 bases and J gave up 1 base, with 7 bases separating them. CDR3 nucleotides: TGTGCCTGGAGTGTGGCGGAGTCCTACGAGCAGTACTTC. It codes for CAWSVAESYEQYF.

This rearrangement joins TRBV13 to TRBJ2-3; 12 nucleotides line up with TRBD2. The CDR3 covers 14 residues. The junction had 5 bases not matched to a gene; V was cut back by 8 bases and J by 5 bases. The germline gives CDR1 PRHDT, CDR2 FYEKMQ (reference sequence). The CDR3 region has the DNA TGTGCCAGCCGGACTAGCGGGGATCAAGATACGCAGTATTTT. As protein: CASRTSGDQDTQYF.

This clone was counted a few times. The rearrangement links TRBV6-5 to TRBJ2-1; a possible D gene is TRBD2 (7 bases). The V end lost 1 base, the J end lost 10 bases, and 20 bases lay between the germline ends. The CDR3 sequence is 16 residues long. Germline V lookup: CDR1 MNHEY, CDR2 SVGAGI. The chain's CDR3 is CASSYLGASGRVEQFF. CDR3 DNA sequence: TGTGCCAGCAGTTACTTGGGGGCTAGCGGCCGCGTGGAGCAGTTCTTC.

The chain uses TRBV5-4 and TRBJ1-1; 7 bases match TRBD1. V dropped 4 bases and J dropped 5; count of bases not matched to a gene: 11. From germline, CDR1 is SGHNT and CDR2 YYREEE (reference sequence). This CDR3 comprises 15 residues. The CDR3 sequence: CASSVGGQVETEAFF. DNA for the CDR3: TGTGCCAGCAGCGTCGGAGGACAGGTTGAAACTGAAGCTTTCTTT.

Concerning this clone itself: Within the sample, other DNA sequences also encode this same CDR3. V and J are TRBV24-1 and TRBJ2-7, with 8 bases matching TRBD2. The germline CDR1 and CDR2 sequences are KGHDR and SFDVKD. This CDR3 has 14 residues. V shed 3 bases, J shed 0 bases, and the junction held 0 bases outside the gene matches. The CDR3 loop is CATSDSGSSYEQYF. CDR3 nucleotide sequence: TGTGCCACCAGTGATAGCGGGAGCTCCTACGAGCAGTACTTC.

As for this clone: The junction departs from the called germline gene at one end, perhaps through a read error. The rearrangement uses TRBV7-7 and TRBJ2-5, with D maybe TRBD1 (6 bases). The CDR3 consists of 15 residues. Germline CDR1 and CDR2: SSHAT and FNYEAQ (reference sequence). The CDR3 nucleotides are TGTGCTAGCAGCTCTCTCGTAGGGGGTCAAGAGACCCAGTACTTC. Its translation is CASSSLVGGQETQYF.

This chain uses TRBV6-6 with TRBJ2-5; 8 bases fit TRBD2. The CDR3 totals 15 residues. The germline V gene has CDR1 MNHNY and CDR2 SVGAGI (reference sequence). V gave up 5 bases and J gave up 0 bases; unmatched junction bases: 5. CDR3 region: CASSPSSGYQETQYF. For the CDR3, the DNA is TGTGCCAGCAGTCCGTCTAGCGGGTACCAAGAGACCCAGTACTTC.

The chain uses TRBV18 and TRBJ2-2, with 8 bases lining up with TRBD1. CDR1 and CDR2 from the germline V gene are KGHSH and LQKENI. This CDR3 spans 17 amino acids. The trim removed 6 bases at V and 7 bases at J, leaving 16 bases unmatched. CDR3: CASSPIRTGRFGGELFF. For the CDR3, the DNA is TGTGCCAGCTCGCCGATTCGGACAGGGCGATTTGGCGGGGAGCTGTTTTTT.

This chain links TRBV9 with TRBJ1-1; D not resolved. V lost 4 bases to trimming and J lost 1 base, with 11 bases between them. The germline V gene encodes CDR1 SGDLS and CDR2 YYNGEE. The CDR3 consists of 14 residues. The CDR3 region is CASSQRESNTEAFF. In nucleotides, the CDR3 is TGTGCCAGCAGCCAGCGGGAGTCGAACACTGAAGCTTTCTTT.

The chain couples TRBV29-1 to TRBJ1-1; D ambiguous. Germline lookup yields CDR1 SQVTM and CDR2 ANQGSEA. The CDR3 totals 13 residues. V was shortened by 7 bases and J by 5 bases, with 17 bases between the two germline ends. The CDR3 DNA reads TGCAGCGCCATGACCCGGGGTGGGACTGAAGCTTTCTTT. Translating it yields CSAMTRGGTEAFF.

This clone has just one count. The chain links TRBV6-5 to TRBJ2-3; 8 bases fit TRBD2. Trimming cost V 5 bases and J 3 bases; bases outside gene matches: 7. The CDR3 spans 15 residues. Per germline, CDR1 MNHEY and CDR2 SVGAGI. The chain's CDR3 is CASSRAGEATDTQYF. CDR3 sequence (DNA): TGTGCCAGCAGTCGAGCGGGAGAGGCGACAGATACGCAGTATTTT.

CDR3 amino acids: CASSPDRDTRKTQYF. For the CDR3, the DNA is TGTGCCAGCAGCCCGGACAGGGACACGAGAAAGACCCAGTACTTC. V and J are TRBV6-5 and TRBJ2-5; 8 positions match TRBD1. Germline lookup yields CDR1 MNHEY and CDR2 SVGAGI. The CDR3 is made up of 15 amino acids. V lost 6 bases and J lost 6; bases outside the gene matches: 12.

This chain joins TRBV9 and TRBJ1-6; D perhaps matches TRBD1 (6 bases). The CDR3 is made up of 14 amino acids. The germline V and J ends were trimmed by 2 bases and 3 bases, with 6 bases remaining between them. Germline V gene sequence: CDR1 SGDLS, CDR2 YYNGEE. The CDR3 coding sequence is TGTGCCAGCAGCGTCAGGGGCTATAATTCACCCCTCCACTTT. This sequence encodes CASSVRGYNSPLHF.

The rearrangement uses TRBV6-5 and TRBJ1-1; possible D gene TRBD1, 6 bases. The CDR3 totals 14 residues. The V end was cut by 4 bases, the J end by 7 bases, with 16 bases between. The germline V gene has CDR1 MNHEY and CDR2 SVGAGI. CDR3: CASSSFTGQDEAFF. The CDR3 DNA follows: TGTGCCAGCAGTTCCTTCACAGGGCAGGATGAAGCTTTCTTT.

The chain uses TRBV6-6 and TRBJ1-5; 7 positions match TRBD1. This CDR3 is built from 15 residues. With 6 bases clipped from V and 2 bases from J, the junction kept 7 bases outside the gene matches. The germline V gene encodes CDR1 MNHNY and CDR2 SVGAGI (reference sequence). The CDR3 DNA follows: TGTGCCAGCAGCAACCTTGGACAGGGCAATCAGCCCCAGCATTTT. Protein: CASSNLGQGNQPQHF.

The chain links TRBV11-3 to TRBJ1-1; D uncertain. Germline V lookup: CDR1 SGHNT, CDR2 YENEEA. V lost 4 bases, J lost 10 bases, and 16 bases lay in between. The CDR3 is 13 amino acids. CDR3 bases: TGTGCCAGCAGCTGGGGTACGCGGGAAGGAGCTTTCTTT. It yields the protein CASSWGTREGAFF.

The chain combines TRBV27 with TRBJ1-5, with D maybe TRBD1 (6 bases). V lost 6 bases and J lost 7, with 22 bases in between. CDR1 is MNHEY and CDR2 is SMNVEV in the germline V gene (reference sequence). This CDR3 region has 16 residues. The CDR3 nucleotides are TGTGCCAGCAGACCTTTATTGACGACAGGTCGACAGCCCCAGCATTTT. Residues: CASRPLLTTGRQPQHF.

This chain uses TRBV5-4 with TRBJ2-7, with a possible D match to TRBD2 (6 bases). This CDR3 has 14 amino acids. Deletions cut 0 bases from V and 3 bases from J, with 10 bases between. From germline, CDR1 is SGHNT and CDR2 YYREEE (reference sequence). The CDR3 nucleotides are TGTGCCAGCAGCTTGGCGGGGGTGGACTACGAGCAGTACTTC. It yields the protein CASSLAGVDYEQYF.

The table lists this clone with a few counts. V gene TRBV29-1 combines with J gene TRBJ1-2; TRBD1 matches at 7 bases. The CDR3 loop spans 10 amino acids. CDR1 is SQVTM and CDR2 is ANQGSEA in the germline V gene. The trim removed 6 bases at V and 7 bases at J, leaving 2 bases unmatched. For the CDR3, the DNA is TGCAGCGTACAGGGGTTTGGCTACACCTTC. This encodes CSVQGFGYTF.

The chain employs TRBV14 and TRBJ2-4, with a tentative D call TRBD2 (5 bases). The V end was cut by 1 base, the J end by 2 bases, with 12 bases between. The CDR3 runs 16 residues. Germline lookup yields CDR1 SGHDN and CDR2 FVKESK. The CDR3 DNA reads as TGTGCCAGCAGCCAAGGCTTGAGGGCCACCAAAAACATTCAGTACTTC. Its translation is CASSQGLRATKNIQYF.

The rearrangement links TRBV3-1 (or the pseudogene TRBV3-2) to TRBJ1-1; perhaps TRBD1 as D (5 bases). V dropped 6 bases and J dropped 7 bases, with 9 bases sitting between them. The germline CDR1 and CDR2 sequences are LGHDT and YNNKEL (reference sequence). The CDR3 consists of 11 residues. CDR3 bases: TGTGCCAGCAGAAGGACAAGTGAAGCTTTCTTT. Its translation is CASRRTSEAFF.

The gene calls are TRBV5-4 and TRBJ2-7, with TRBD2 matching 12 bases. Trimming at V came to 4 bases and at J to 5 bases, leaving 7 bases not matched to a gene. The CDR3 extends over 15 amino acids. Germline V gene sequence: CDR1 SGHNT, CDR2 YYREEE (reference sequence). The CDR3 nucleotides read TGTGCCAGCAGCATGACTAGCGGGGGTGGCCACGAGCAGTACTTC. Translated: CASSMTSGGGHEQYF.

The V call is TRBV7-7, the J call TRBJ2-3; D perhaps matches TRBD2 (6 bases). Germline loops: CDR1 SSHAT, CDR2 FNYEAQ (reference sequence). The length of the CDR3 is 15 residues. V gave up 5 bases and J gave up 2 bases, with 14 bases separating them. The CDR3 DNA follows: TGTGCCAGCAGCCTCACCGGGACTCCCACAGATACGCAGTATTTT. The encoded protein is CASSLTGTPTDTQYF. Full variable domain (rest looked up from reference TRBV7-7 and TRBJ2-3): GAGVSQSPRYKVTKRGQDVTLRCDPISSHATLYWYQQALGQGPEFLTYFNYEAQPDKSGLPSDRFSAERPEGSISTLTIQRTEQRDSAMYRCASSLTGTPTDTQYFGPGTRLTVL.

The chain recombines TRBV14 with TRBJ1-6, with 9 nucleotides matching TRBD1. The germline V gene has CDR1 SGHDN and CDR2 FVKESK. V shed 5 bases, J shed 7 bases, and the junction held 0 bases outside the gene matches. This CDR3 spans 13 amino acids. The chain's CDR3 is CASSGQGNSPLHF. Written as DNA, the CDR3 is TGTGCCAGCAGCGGACAGGGGAATTCACCCCTCCACTTT.

This clone was recorded many times. CDR3 protein: CASSYGENTEAFF. The CDR3 coding sequence is TGTGCCAGCAGTTACGGAGAGAACACTGAAGCTTTCTTT. The chain has TRBV6-5 and TRBJ1-1; D is undetermined. Germline CDR1 reads MNHEY; CDR2 reads SVGAGI. The CDR3 extends over 13 amino acids. V lost 2 bases, J lost 1 base, and 5 bases lay in between.

The V and J genes are TRBV5-1 and TRBJ1-2, with 9 bases aligning to TRBD1. The V segment lost 3 bases and the J segment 2 bases; nucleotides outside the gene matches: 5. Germline CDR1 and CDR2: SGHRS and YFSETQ. The CDR3 is 15 residues long. CDR3 in amino acids: CASSSGQGTNYGYTF. DNA for the CDR3: TGCGCCAGCAGCTCAGGACAGGGGACCAACTATGGCTACACCTTC.